The entry below describes one T cell receptor (beta chain). Per the germline V gene, CDR1 is MGHRA and CDR2 is YSYEKL. V dropped 2 bases and J dropped 3 bases, with 10 bases sitting between them. This CDR3 region has 14 residues. The sample originates from a study of cytomegalovirus exposure and HLA in healthy donors. The PCR employed 60 Vbeta primers together with 13 Jbeta primers. Assay: immunoSEQ multiplex PCR; the TCRdb copy retains only in-frame clones and omits some. The table includes about 85,000 clones, 70% to 80% detected once. The TCR sequence derives from a woman between 45 and 60 years old in good health and CMV-seropositive. The chain joins TRBV4-1 to TRBJ1-1; tentative D call: TRBD1 (5 bases). What was sequenced was PBMCs. The DNA of the CDR3 is TGCGCCAGCAGCCAAAGGCCGGGGGACACTGAAGCTTTCTTT. Amino acids: CASSQRPGDTEAFF.